The 3 T cell receptor beta chains below come from one sample, sequenced in a study of chemoradiotherapy in HPV16-positive cancers. Using immunoSEQ multiplex PCR, the repertoire was profiled, and TCRdb retains in-frame clones only, with some absent. Of around 62,000 clones in the sample, about 88% are singletons; the top ten hold 3.5% to 4.5%. The material was blood, obtained from a patient who underwent chemoradiotherapy. These receptors were taken from a human donor with HPV-associated anogenital cancer.

The chain couples TRBV2 to TRBJ2-2, with 9 bases fitting TRBD2. The CDR3 has 16 amino acids. V lost 3 bases, J lost 0 bases, and 2 bases stayed unmatched. CDR1 is SNHLY, CDR2 FYNNEI, per germline. This chain's CDR3 is CASSELAGTNTGELFF. As DNA, the CDR3 is TGTGCCAGCAGTGAGCTAGCGGGGACGAACACCGGGGAGCTGTTTTTT.

The chain has TRBV6-1 and TRBJ2-5; D is perhaps TRBD1 (6 bases). The CDR3 loop spans 16 amino acids. Germline CDR1 and CDR2: MNHNS and SASEGT. The V end lost 4 bases, the J end lost 0 bases, and 15 bases lay between the germline ends. Written as DNA, the CDR3 is TGTGCCAGCAGTGCCCCAGGGGACGCGTACCAAGAGACCCAGTACTTC. Protein sequence: CASSAPGDAYQETQYF.

The V and J genes are TRBV5-4 and TRBJ2-1; no clear D. Trimming shortened V by 4 bases and J by 3 bases, and 5 bases separated the two germline ends. The CDR3 extends over 12 amino acids. The germline CDR1 and CDR2 sequences are SGHNT and YYREEE (reference sequence). In DNA form, the CDR3 reads TGTGCCAGCAGCATTGACTACAATGAGCAGTTCTTC. Encoded protein: CASSIDYNEQFF.